This T cell receptor (beta chain) was sequenced in a study of shared clonotypes between healthy human individuals. Only in-frame clones appear in the TCRdb table, and some are missing; sequencing was by immunoSEQ multiplex PCR. Found here are about 1 million clones, about three quarters of them singletons; the top ten hold approximately 1.3%. The clonotype was recovered from a man between 18 and 29 years old in good health. Sequencing was performed on memory CD4+ T cells sorted from blood. This sample's subset: CD45RA-negative fraction.

The CDR3 here is CASTRGMENEQFF. The CDR3 nucleotides read TGCGCCAGCACCCGGGGGATGGAAAATGAGCAGTTCTTC. The chain is built from TRBV5-1 and TRBJ2-1; the D gene is possibly TRBD2 (6 bases). CDR1 is SGHRS, CDR2 YFSETQ, per germline. This CDR3 region has 13 residues. The germline V and J ends were trimmed by 6 bases and 7 bases, with 14 bases remaining between them. Looking up the rest from reference TRBV5-1 and TRBJ2-1 gives the full variable domain: KAGVTQTPRYLIKTRGQQVTLSCSPISGHRSVSWYQQTPGQGLQFLFEYFSETQRNKGNFPGRFSGRQFSNSRSEMNVSTLELGDSALYLCASTRGMENEQFFGPGTRLTVL.